The 27 T cell receptor beta chains given below trace back to one sample, sequenced in a study of T cell repertoires in cytomegalovirus infection. One entry per CDR3 protein, called by TCRdb with MiXCR from the reads. The repertoire has 150,000 to 180,000 distinct CDR3 sequences, less than 25% of them found once; the top ten carry about 10%. Material for sequencing was PBMCs. The source of these receptors is a human donor in good health (CMV status not recorded). Some clones in this sample may be carry-over from other donors' samples.

The genes are TRBV6-1 and TRBJ2-3; no reliable D call. Germline assignment: CDR1 MNHNS and CDR2 SASEGT. Between the trimmed V and J ends, which lost 5 bases and 2 bases, there was a span of 2 bases. This CDR3 region has 11 residues. The CDR3 sequence is CASSITDTQYF. In nucleotides, the CDR3 is TGTGCCAGCAGTATCACAGATACGCAGTATTTT.

This clonotype was seen many times. The chain carries TRBV7-3 and TRBJ2-3; weak D call: TRBD1 (6 bases). The V end was cut by 5 bases, the J end by 0 bases, with 9 bases between. CDR1 and CDR2 from the germline V gene are SGHTA and FQGTGA. The CDR3 extends over 14 amino acids. The CDR3 here is CASSPDRSTDTQYF. CDR3 nucleotide sequence: TGTGCCAGCAGCCCGGACAGAAGCACAGATACGCAGTATTTT.

A few counts support this clonotype. The chain employs TRBV7-3 and TRBJ1-4; 8 positions agree with TRBD1. The germline gives CDR1 SGHTA, CDR2 FQGTGA. V shed 5 bases, J shed 5 bases, and the junction held 10 bases outside the gene matches. This CDR3 is 16 amino acids long. This CDR3 reads CASSRRCRTGNEKLFF. Written as DNA, the CDR3 is TGTGCCAGCAGCCGCCGTTGTAGGACAGGGAATGAAAAACTGTTTTTT.

CDR3 amino acids: CAWSSGGHEQFF. The CDR3 region has the DNA TGTGCCTGGAGTTCGGGGGGGCATGAGCAGTTCTTC. The chain recombines TRBV30 with TRBJ2-1; the match to TRBD2 covers 8 bases. V lost 2 bases, J lost 8 bases, and 2 bases stayed unmatched. The CDR3 is 12 amino acids. Germline CDR1 GTSNPN, CDR2 SVGIG (reference sequence).

V gene TRBV9 combines with J gene TRBJ2-3; 10 positions agree with TRBD2. Trimming took 3 bases from V and 2 from J; bases not matched to a gene: 3. Germline V lookup: CDR1 SGDLS, CDR2 YYNGEE. The CDR3 sequence is 15 residues long. This chain's CDR3 is CASSATSGITDTQYF. The CDR3 region has the DNA TGTGCCAGCAGCGCAACTAGCGGGATCACAGATACGCAGTATTTT.

Only a few counts were recorded for this clonotype. The DNA of the CDR3 is TGTGCCAGCAGCTTAGGGACAGTCGAGCAGTACTTC. Its translation: CASSLGTVEQYF. The V and J genes are TRBV7-9 and TRBJ2-7; tentative D call: TRBD1 (6 bases). V was shortened by 1 base and J by 6 bases, with 7 bases between the two germline ends. Germline V gene data show CDR1 as SEHNR and CDR2 as FQNEAQ (reference sequence). The CDR3 has 12 residues.

The CDR3 sequence: CASSYSATELIQETQYF. The CDR3 nucleotides read TGTGCCAGCAGTTACTCGGCGACAGAGCTTATTCAAGAGACCCAGTACTTC. The chain carries TRBV6-5 and TRBJ2-5, with D possibly TRBD1 on 5 matching bases. Trimming stripped 0 bases from V and 2 bases from J, with 16 bases between. The germline V gene has CDR1 MNHEY and CDR2 SVGAGI. This CDR3 region has 17 residues.

This clonotype was recorded at least ten times. This chain's CDR3 is CASSFLPGLAGGATDTQYF. Here the CDR3 DNA reads TGTGCCAGCAGCTTTCTCCCGGGACTAGCGGGGGGGGCCACAGATACGCAGTATTTT. The chain joins TRBV7-2 to TRBJ2-3, with 16 bases identical to TRBD2. The J segment lost 2 bases and the V segment lost 3 bases, leaving 8 bases of the junction unmatched. CDR1 SGHTA and CDR2 FQGNSA come from the germline V gene. The CDR3 runs 19 residues.

This sequence joins TRBV9 and TRBJ2-5; no clear D. Germline CDR1 is SGDLS and CDR2 is YYNGEE. This CDR3 spans 13 amino acids. Trimming left V 4 bases short and J 2 bases short, with 9 bases between. CDR3 DNA: TGTGCCAGCAGCCCCCGATCACAAGAGACCCAGTACTTC. Its translation is CASSPRSQETQYF.

This clonotype was counted only a few times. The CDR3 coding sequence is TGTGCCAGCAGCTTAGTCCTTAGCGGGAGGGGCTACGAGCAGTACTTC. Translated: CASSLVLSGRGYEQYF. The chain combines TRBV7-2 with TRBJ2-7; 11 bases align to TRBD2. Germline trimming cut 1 base from V and 3 bases from J; bases unmatched to any gene: 5. Looked up from germline, CDR1 is SGHTA and CDR2 is FQGNSA. The CDR3 length is 16 residues.

This rearrangement joins TRBV12-3 or TRBV12-4 to TRBJ1-5; tentatively, D is TRBD1 (5 bases). The CDR3 is made up of 14 amino acids. Deletions cut 5 bases from V and 7 bases from J, with 15 bases between. The CDR3 loop is CASSLRGVGQPQHF. The CDR3 DNA reads TGTGCCAGCAGTCTGAGGGGAGTGGGGCAGCCCCAGCATTTT.

The rearrangement joins TRBV6-2 or TRBV6-3 to TRBJ2-1; 10 bases fit TRBD2. CDR1 and CDR2 from the germline V gene are MNHEY and SVGEGT. CDR3 length equals 16 residues. The junction had 7 bases not matched to a gene; V was cut back by 5 bases and J by 3 bases. The CDR3 spells CASSLQRGGLYNEQFF. The CDR3 nucleotides read TGTGCCAGCAGTCTCCAGCGGGGGGGGCTCTACAATGAGCAGTTCTTC.

Ten or more counts support this clonotype. One junction end does not reproduce the germline sequence, and a read error may be involved. The V call is TRBV12-3 or TRBV12-4, the J call TRBJ2-4; 7 nucleotides agree with TRBD1. The CDR3 has 15 amino acids. The CDR3 coding sequence is TGTGCCAGCAGTTTAAATGACAGGGCCAGAAACATTCAGTACTTC. It specifies CASSLNDRARNIQYF.

The chain couples TRBV6-5 to TRBJ2-5; D not resolved. Germline V gives CDR1 MNHEY, CDR2 SVGAGI. The CDR3 has 15 amino acids. V lost 2 bases to trimming and J lost 2 bases, with 12 bases between them. CDR3 in amino acids: CASSYDVGRQETQYF. DNA of the CDR3: TGTGCCAGCAGTTACGATGTGGGTCGACAAGAGACCCAGTACTTC.

The chain has TRBV7-3 and TRBJ2-2; D is perhaps TRBD1 (6 bases). CDR1 SGHTA and CDR2 FQGTGA come from the germline V gene. The length of the CDR3 is 16 residues. Trimming cost V 5 bases and J 7 bases, with 20 bases left between them. CDR3 coding DNA: TGTGCCAGCAGCCCCACCTTTACAGGGACGGGCGGGGAGCTGTTTTTT. Translation gives CASSPTFTGTGGELFF.

The genes are TRBV7-2 and TRBJ2-3; 7 nucleotides match TRBD2. Germline CDR1 is SGHTA and CDR2 is FQGNSA. With V trimmed by 3 bases and J by 3 bases, 9 bases remained unmatched. There are 16 residues in the CDR3. In nucleotides, the CDR3 is TGTGCCAGCAGCTTCCCCGCGGGAGCGGGGACAGATACGCAGTATTTT. Its translation is CASSFPAGAGTDTQYF. The complete variable domain, with remaining parts taken from reference TRBV7-2 and TRBJ2-3, reads GAGVSQSPSNKVTEKGKDVELRCDPISGHTALYWYRQSLGQGLEFLIYFQGNSAPDKSGLPSDRFSAERTGGSVSTLTIQRTQQEDSAVYLCASSFPAGAGTDTQYFGPGTRLTVL.

This clonotype occurred a few times. The chain links TRBV11-2 to TRBJ2-3, with a weak D call TRBD1 (7 bases). V dropped 3 bases and J dropped 2 bases, with 12 bases sitting between them. Germline V CDR1 and CDR2: SGHAT, FQNNGV. The CDR3 length is 15 residues. The CDR3 loop is CASSLRDSITDTQYF. CDR3 sequence (DNA): TGTGCCAGCAGCTTGCGGGACAGCATCACAGATACGCAGTATTTT.

This chain joins TRBV20-1 and TRBJ2-1; 11 positions match TRBD2. V dropped 0 bases and J dropped 7; count of bases not matched to a gene: 5. The CDR3 spans 15 residues. Germline lookup yields CDR1 DFQATT and CDR2 SNEGSKA (reference sequence). In nucleotides, the CDR3 is TGCAGTGCTAGAGATTTAGCGGGAGGGTTGAATGAGCAGTTCTTC. Translation: CSARDLAGGLNEQFF.

This CDR3 is CASKDEGGGSYEQYF. The CDR3 nucleotides are TGTGCCAGCAAGGACGAAGGGGGAGGATCCTACGAGCAGTACTTC. The chain couples TRBV7-3 to TRBJ2-7; the D gene could be TRBD1 or TRBD2 (6 bases each). The germline CDR1 and CDR2 sequences are SGHTA and FQGTGA. The CDR3 extends over 15 amino acids. Trimming took 7 bases from V and 1 from J, leaving 17 bases between them.

V usage is TRBV4-1 and J usage is TRBJ2-5; 8 bases agree with TRBD1. Germline V CDR1 and CDR2: MGHRA, YSYEKL. The V and J ends lost 3 bases and 5 bases, in that order; junction bases with no gene match: 5. This CDR3 comprises 14 residues. This CDR3 is CASSHRQGTETQYF. The CDR3 nucleotides are TGCGCCAGCAGCCATCGACAGGGGACGGAGACCCAGTACTTC.

Concerning this clonotype: The junction shows a germline mismatch at one end, possibly a read error. CDR3 nucleotide sequence: TGTGCCAACAGTTTGTACGGGTTCTCCTACGAGCAGTACTTC. This encodes CANSLYGFSYEQYF. V gene TRBV28 combines with J gene TRBJ2-7; no reliable D call. The CDR3 loop spans 14 amino acids. Germline values: CDR1 MDHEN, CDR2 SYDVKM.

About this clonotype itself: A much bigger clone sits one base away, suggesting this may be a read error. The genes are TRBV7-6 and TRBJ1-1; possibly TRBD1 for D (5 bases). V was clipped by 8 bases and J by 1 base, with 14 bases between them. CDR1 and CDR2 from the germline V gene are SGHVS and FNYEAQ. The CDR3 has 14 amino acids. The CDR3 here is CASGPTDGNTEAFF. In DNA, the CDR3 is TGTGCCAGCGGCCCGACAGATGGGAACACTGAAGCTTTCTTT. The variable domain in full, with the rest retrieved from reference TRBV7-6 and TRBJ1-1, is GAGVSQSPRYKVTKRGQDVALRCDPISGHVSLYWYRQALGQGPEFLTYFNYEAQQDKSGLPNDRFSAERPEGSISTLTIQRTEQRDSAMYRCASGPTDGNTEAFFGQGTRLTVV.

In its sample, this clonotype was seen many times. V and J are TRBV7-2 and TRBJ2-3; TRBD1 might be the D (5 bases). The CDR3 is made up of 14 amino acids. Trimming took 4 bases from V and 2 from J, leaving 10 bases between them. CDR1 and CDR2 from the germline V gene are SGHTA and FQGNSA. CDR3 nucleotide sequence: TGTGCCAGCAGCTCGCTGACAGTCACAGATACGCAGTATTTT. Protein sequence: CASSSLTVTDTQYF. Using reference TRBV7-2 and TRBJ2-3 for the parts outside the CDR3, the full variable domain is GAGVSQSPSNKVTEKGKDVELRCDPISGHTALYWYRQSLGQGLEFLIYFQGNSAPDKSGLPSDRFSAERTGGSVSTLTIQRTQQEDSAVYLCASSSLTVTDTQYFGPGTRLTVL.

V and J are TRBV29-1 and TRBJ1-1; TRBD1 matches at 12 bases. CDR3 length: 13 residues. Germline lookup yields CDR1 SQVTM and CDR2 ANQGSEA. The trim removed 7 bases at V and 1 base at J, leaving 1 base unmatched. CDR3: CSGDRGPNTEAFF. The CDR3 nucleotides are TGCAGCGGGGACAGGGGGCCGAACACTGAAGCTTTCTTT.

The chain is built from TRBV15 and TRBJ2-7, with TRBD2 identical over 14 bases. The V gene end was trimmed by 8 bases and the J gene end by 7 bases; junction bases not matched to a gene: 4. This CDR3 comprises 13 residues. CDR1 is LNHNV and CDR2 is YYDKDF in the germline V gene (reference sequence). The CDR3 is CATGGLAGVEQYF. CDR3 DNA sequence: TGTGCCACCGGGGGACTAGCGGGAGTGGAGCAGTACTTC. The full variable domain, in which reference TRBV15 and TRBJ2-7 provide the parts outside the CDR3, is DAMVIQNPRYQVTQFGKPVTLSCSQTLNHNVMYWYQQKSSQAPKLLFHYYDKDFNNEADTPDNFQSRRPNTSFCFLDIRSPGLGDTAMYLCATGGLAGVEQYFGPGTRLTVT.

V gene TRBV5-5 combines with J gene TRBJ1-1; 7 positions agree with TRBD1. The germline V gene has CDR1 SGHKS and CDR2 YYEKEE (reference sequence). The CDR3 consists of 14 residues. V lost 4 bases to trimming and J lost 5 bases; unmatched junction nucleotides: 8. CDR3 in DNA: TGTGCCAGCAGCATGACAGGGTTAGTAACTGAAGCTTTCTTT. It translates to CASSMTGLVTEAFF.

J is TRBJ2-1 and V is TRBV29-1; 7 nucleotides match TRBD2. Germline V CDR1 and CDR2: SQVTM, ANQGSEA. The junction had 5 bases not matched to a gene; V was cut back by 4 bases and J by 2 bases. The CDR3 sequence is 14 residues long. Here the CDR3 reads CSVARDYPYNEQFF. DNA of the CDR3: TGCAGCGTTGCCCGGGACTATCCCTACAATGAGCAGTTCTTC.